This T cell receptor (beta chain) was found in a study of OX40 agonist ivuxolimab in advanced cancers. Study as a whole: Ivuxolimab doses were 0.01, 0.1, 0.3, 1.5, 3 or 10 mg/kg every 2 weeks. Of the participants, 35% to 50% had some prior anti-PD-1, anti-PD-L1 or anti-CTLA-4 therapy, which was allowed.

The V gene's germline CDR1 is SGDLS and CDR2 YYNGEE. CDR3 length equals 11 residues. Trimming stripped 2 bases from V and 8 bases from J, with 5 bases between. Remarks on this clone: Antigen unknown.

Study results and caveats: More expanded clones were found, on average, in CD8+ than in CD4+ T cells. At 0.1 to 3.0 mg/kg and by week 6, clonal expansion occurred in CD4+ and CD8+ blood T cells.

Libraries were prepared by immunoSEQ multiplex PCR; TCRdb keeps only in-frame clonotypes and omits some of them. Counted here are some 60,000 clones, around four fifths occurring once; the ten biggest clones make up around 5%. This chain joins TRBV9 and TRBJ2-1; D is tentatively TRBD1 or TRBD2 (5 bases each). The TCR was taken from an adult with an advanced solid tumor such as melanoma, head and neck, liver or kidney cancer. The sample was CD4+ or CD8+ T cells sorted from blood, taken in a trial of the OX40 agonist ivuxolimab. In DNA form, the CDR3 reads TGTGCCAGCAGCGTGGGGGATGAGCAGTTCTTC. It yields the protein CASSVGDEQFF.